The 3 T cell receptor beta chains below all came from one sample that was sequenced in a study of PD-1 blockade in classical Hodgkin lymphoma (dated by TCRdb to 2018 to 2020). Library prep was done by the immunoSEQ multiplex PCR assay. Here the immuneACCESS table is served through TCRdb, limited to in-frame sequences with V and J called. Missing clones are a known gap in these copies; in checked studies unresolved V genes cover under half, and the rest lacks a known reason. This sample has approximately 9,300 clones in its table, and over 80% of those were observed once. Jointly, the top ten make up approximately 1.6% of the sample. Taken with the paper, the label for time point translates to: cycle 4 day 1 (C4D1), after about 6 weeks of nivolumab. Relapse after autologous stem cell transplantation had occurred in all trial patients, and cohorts A, B and C were distinguished by prior brentuximab vedotin exposure. A Miltenyi CD4+ T cell isolation kit was used for magnetic negative selection to purify CD4+ T cells from thawed PBMCs.

The sequenced sample was CD4+ T cells from blood, obtained before the fourth cycle of nivolumab. The receptors come from a human donor with classical Hodgkin lymphoma.

CDR3: CAWSVGQGSTAFF. The CDR3 DNA reads as TGTGCCTGGAGTGTGGGGCAGGGTAGTACCGCTTTCTTT. The chain uses TRBV30 and TRBJ1-1; D possibly corresponds to TRBD1 (5 bases). The V and J ends lost 0 bases and 11 bases respectively, with 16 bases between them. This CDR3 contains 13 residues. From germline, CDR1 is GTSNPN and CDR2 SVGIG (reference sequence).

This chain links TRBV30 with TRBJ1-5; TRBD1 matches 8 bases. The V gene end was trimmed by 2 bases and the J gene end by 6 bases; junction bases not matched to a gene: 9. The germline gives CDR1 GTSNPN, CDR2 SVGIG (reference sequence). This CDR3 has 15 residues. CDR3 DNA: TGTGCCTGGAGTCGACAGGGGTATGGGATTCAGCCCCAGCATTTT. It codes for CAWSRQGYGIQPQHF.

The chain has TRBV9 and TRBJ1-5, with D possibly TRBD1 on 6 matching bases. Per the germline V gene, CDR1 is SGDLS and CDR2 is YYNGEE. The CDR3 length is 14 residues. Trimming removed 0 bases at V and 7 bases at J, with 11 bases between. The CDR3: CASSVGEGGQPQHF. The CDR3 coding sequence is TGTGCCAGCAGCGTAGGGGAGGGGGGGCAGCCCCAGCATTTT.